This TCR beta chain is from a study of blood T cell repertoires in COVID-19. A single count supports this clone. Per the original methods: Estimation of nucleated cell counts relied on the amplification of reference gene primers. The table came from immunoSEQ multiplex PCR; TCRdb's copy has only in-frame clones and leaves some out. The V and J calls and clone size are taken from that table; D and trimming were inferred from the DNA. The sample has some 350,000 clones, about 90% seen once. The CDR3 is 13 residues long. The chain combines TRBV21-1 with TRBJ2-1; TRBD2 is taken as the D call from the table, unchecked against the DNA. TRBV21-1 is marked as a pseudogene. The source is a man younger than 40 who had recovered from COVID-19. Material: PBMCs or T cells enriched from blood (not recorded which). The CDR3 region is CGNGGAGRGEQFF. The CDR3 nucleotides are TGTGGAAACGGGGGGGCAGGCCGCGGTGAGCAGTTCTTC.